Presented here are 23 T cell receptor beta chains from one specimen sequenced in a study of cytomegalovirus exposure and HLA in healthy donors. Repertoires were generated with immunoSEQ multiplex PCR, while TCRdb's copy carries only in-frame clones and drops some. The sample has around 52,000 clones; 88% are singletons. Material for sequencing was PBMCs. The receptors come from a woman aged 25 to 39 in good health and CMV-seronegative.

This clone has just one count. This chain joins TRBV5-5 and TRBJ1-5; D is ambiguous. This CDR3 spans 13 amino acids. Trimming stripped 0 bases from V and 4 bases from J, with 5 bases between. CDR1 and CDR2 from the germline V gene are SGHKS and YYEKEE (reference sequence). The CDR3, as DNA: TGTGCCAGCAGCTTGGTCTTTAATCAGCCCCAGCATTTT. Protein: CASSLVFNQPQHF. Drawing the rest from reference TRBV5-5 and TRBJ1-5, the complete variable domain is DAGVTQSPTHLIKTRGQQVTLRCSPISGHKSVSWYQQVLGQGPQFIFQYYEKEERGRGNFPDRFSARQFPNYSSELNVNALLLGDSALYLCASSLVFNQPQHFGDGTRLSIL.

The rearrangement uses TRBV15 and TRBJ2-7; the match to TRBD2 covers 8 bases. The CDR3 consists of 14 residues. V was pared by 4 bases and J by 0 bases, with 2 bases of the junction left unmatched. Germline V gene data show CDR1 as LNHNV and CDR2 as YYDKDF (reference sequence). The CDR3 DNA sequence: TGTGCCACCAGCACCCTAGCGGGCTCCTACGAGCAGTACTTC. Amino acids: CATSTLAGSYEQYF.

CDR3 amino acids: CSGGGGPSSTDTQYF. For the CDR3, the DNA is TGCAGCGGCGGGGGGGGGCCCTCTAGCACAGATACGCAGTATTTT. The chain has TRBV29-1 and TRBJ2-3; 9 nucleotides match TRBD2. V shed 7 bases and J 0 bases; nucleotides not matched to a gene: 8. Germline V gives CDR1 SQVTM, CDR2 ANQGSEA. CDR3 length: 15 amino acids.

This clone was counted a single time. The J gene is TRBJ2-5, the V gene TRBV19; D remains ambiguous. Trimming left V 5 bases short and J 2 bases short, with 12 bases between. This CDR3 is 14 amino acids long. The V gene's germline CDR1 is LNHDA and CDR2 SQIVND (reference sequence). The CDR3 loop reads CASSQASAQETQYF. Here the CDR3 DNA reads TGTGCCAGTAGTCAGGCATCAGCACAAGAGACCCAGTACTTC.

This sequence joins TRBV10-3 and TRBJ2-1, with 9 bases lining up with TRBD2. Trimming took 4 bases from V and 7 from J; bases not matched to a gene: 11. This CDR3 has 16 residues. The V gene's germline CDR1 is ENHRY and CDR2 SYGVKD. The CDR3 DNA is TGTGCCATCAGTGTATCTAGCGGGATAGATAGAAATGAGCAGTTCTTC. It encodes CAISVSSGIDRNEQFF.

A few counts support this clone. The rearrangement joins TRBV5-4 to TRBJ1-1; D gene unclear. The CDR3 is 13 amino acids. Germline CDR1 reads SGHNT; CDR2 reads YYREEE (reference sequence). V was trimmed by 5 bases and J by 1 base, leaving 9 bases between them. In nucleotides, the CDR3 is TGTGCCAGCAGTTTTATAGAGAACACTGAAGCTTTCTTT. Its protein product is CASSFIENTEAFF.

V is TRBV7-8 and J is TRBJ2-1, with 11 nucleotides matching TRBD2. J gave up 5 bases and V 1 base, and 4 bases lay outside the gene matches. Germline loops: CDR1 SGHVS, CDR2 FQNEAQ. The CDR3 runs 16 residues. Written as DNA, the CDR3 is TGTGCCAGCAGCTTAGGGACTAGCGGGTTTAACAATGAGCAGTTCTTC. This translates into CASSLGTSGFNNEQFF.

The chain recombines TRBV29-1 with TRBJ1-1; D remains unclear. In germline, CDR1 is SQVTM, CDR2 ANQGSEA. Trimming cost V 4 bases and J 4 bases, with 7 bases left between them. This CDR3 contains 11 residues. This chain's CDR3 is CSVVLGTEAFF. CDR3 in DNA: TGCAGCGTTGTCCTCGGCACTGAAGCTTTCTTT. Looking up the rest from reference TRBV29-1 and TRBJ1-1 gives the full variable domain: SAVISQKPSRDICQRGTSLTIQCQVDSQVTMMFWYRQQPGQSLTLIATANQGSEATYESGFVIDKFPISRPNLTFSTLTVSNMSPEDSSIYLCSVVLGTEAFFGQGTRLTVV.

Written as DNA, the CDR3 is TGTGCCAGCAGCCTAGGCGCGGGACCAGATACGCAGTATTTT. This translates into CASSLGAGPDTQYF. The V gene is TRBV7-8, the J gene TRBJ2-3; a weak D match, TRBD2 (6 bases). Per the germline V gene, CDR1 is SGHVS and CDR2 is FQNEAQ. V was pared by 5 bases and J by 4 bases, with 13 bases between. CDR3 length: 14 amino acids.

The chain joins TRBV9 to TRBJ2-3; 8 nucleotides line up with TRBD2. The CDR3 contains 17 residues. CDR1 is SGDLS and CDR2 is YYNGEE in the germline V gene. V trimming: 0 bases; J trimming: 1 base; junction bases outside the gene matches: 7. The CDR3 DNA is TGTGCCAGCAGCGTAGCGGGAGGGCAGATGGGCACAGATACGCAGTATTTT. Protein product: CASSVAGGQMGTDTQYF.

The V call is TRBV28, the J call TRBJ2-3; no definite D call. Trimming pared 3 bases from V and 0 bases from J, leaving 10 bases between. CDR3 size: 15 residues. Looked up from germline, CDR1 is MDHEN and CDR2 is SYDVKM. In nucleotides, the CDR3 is TGTGCCAGCAGTTTCACCGGAGAGAGCACAGATACGCAGTATTTT. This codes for CASSFTGESTDTQYF.

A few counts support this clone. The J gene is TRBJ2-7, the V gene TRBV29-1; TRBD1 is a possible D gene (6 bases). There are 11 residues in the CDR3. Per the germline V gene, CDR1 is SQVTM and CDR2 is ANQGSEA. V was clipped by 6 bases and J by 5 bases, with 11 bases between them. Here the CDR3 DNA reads TGCAGCGTCCGCAGGGGACACGAGCAGTACTTC. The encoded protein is CSVRRGHEQYF.

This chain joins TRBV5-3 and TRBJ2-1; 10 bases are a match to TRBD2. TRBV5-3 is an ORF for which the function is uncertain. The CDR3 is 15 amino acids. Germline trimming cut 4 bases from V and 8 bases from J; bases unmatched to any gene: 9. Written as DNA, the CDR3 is TGTGCCAGAAGCATGAGCTTTACTAGCGGGGATGAGCAGTTCTTC. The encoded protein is CARSMSFTSGDEQFF.

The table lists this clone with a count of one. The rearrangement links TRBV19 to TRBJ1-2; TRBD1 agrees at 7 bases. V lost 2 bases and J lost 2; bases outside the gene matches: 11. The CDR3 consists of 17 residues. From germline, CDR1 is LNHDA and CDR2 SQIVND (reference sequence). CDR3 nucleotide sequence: TGTGCCAGTAGTATATGGGACAGCGTCATTGTCAACTATGGCTACACCTTC. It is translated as CASSIWDSVIVNYGYTF.

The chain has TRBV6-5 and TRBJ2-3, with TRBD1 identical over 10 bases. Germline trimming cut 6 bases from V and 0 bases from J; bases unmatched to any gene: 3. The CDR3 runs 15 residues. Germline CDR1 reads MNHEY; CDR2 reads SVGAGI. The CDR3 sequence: CASSPGQGSTDTQYF. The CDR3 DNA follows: TGTGCCAGCAGCCCGGGACAGGGGAGCACAGATACGCAGTATTTT.

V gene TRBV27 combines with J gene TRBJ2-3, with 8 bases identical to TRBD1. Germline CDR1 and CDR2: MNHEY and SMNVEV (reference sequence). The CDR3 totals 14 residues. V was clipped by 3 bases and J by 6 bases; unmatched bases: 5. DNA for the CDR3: TGTGCCAGCAGTTTCTTCAGGGGGCAGGATACGCAGTATTTT. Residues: CASSFFRGQDTQYF.

In DNA form, the CDR3 reads TGTGCCAGCAGCCCTAATAGGATGGAACAGCCCTACGAGCAGTACTTC. This gives the protein CASSPNRMEQPYEQYF. J is TRBJ2-7 and V is TRBV11-2, with no clear D. Trimming left V 5 bases short and J 2 bases short, with 19 bases between. Germline CDR1 and CDR2: SGHAT and FQNNGV. The CDR3 extends over 16 amino acids.

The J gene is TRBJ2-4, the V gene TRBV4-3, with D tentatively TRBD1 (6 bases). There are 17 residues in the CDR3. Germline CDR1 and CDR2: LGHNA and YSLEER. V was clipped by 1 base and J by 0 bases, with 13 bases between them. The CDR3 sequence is CASSQGAGAGAKNIQYF. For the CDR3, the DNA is TGCGCCAGCAGCCAAGGGGCAGGGGCAGGAGCCAAAAACATTCAGTACTTC.

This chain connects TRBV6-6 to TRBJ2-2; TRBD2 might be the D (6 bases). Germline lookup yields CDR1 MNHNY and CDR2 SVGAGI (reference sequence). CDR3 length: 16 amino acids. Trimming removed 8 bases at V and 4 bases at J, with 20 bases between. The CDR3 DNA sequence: TGTGCCAGCGCTCTTTTCCTCGTAGCGGTCACCGGGGAGCTGTTTTTT. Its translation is CASALFLVAVTGELFF.

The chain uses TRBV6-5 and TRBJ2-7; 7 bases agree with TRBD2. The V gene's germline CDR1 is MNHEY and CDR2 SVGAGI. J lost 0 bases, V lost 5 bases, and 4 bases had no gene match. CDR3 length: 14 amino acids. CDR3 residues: CASSESGNSYEQYF. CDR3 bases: TGTGCCAGCAGTGAAAGCGGGAACTCCTACGAGCAGTACTTC.

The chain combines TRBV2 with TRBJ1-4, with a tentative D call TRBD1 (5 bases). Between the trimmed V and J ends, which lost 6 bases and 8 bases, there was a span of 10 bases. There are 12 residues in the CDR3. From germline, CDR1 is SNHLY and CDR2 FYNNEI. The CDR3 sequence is CASRDNLEKLFF. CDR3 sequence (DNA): TGTGCCAGCAGGGACAATTTGGAAAAACTGTTTTTT.

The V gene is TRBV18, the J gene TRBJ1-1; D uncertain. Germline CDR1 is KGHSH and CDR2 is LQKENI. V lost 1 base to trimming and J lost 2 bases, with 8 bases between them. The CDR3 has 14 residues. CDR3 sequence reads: CASSPLLSNTEAFF. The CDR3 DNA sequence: TGTGCCAGCTCACCACTTCTATCAAACACTGAAGCTTTCTTT. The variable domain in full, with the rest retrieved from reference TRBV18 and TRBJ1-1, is NAGVMQNPRHLVRRRGQEARLRCSPMKGHSHVYWYRQLPEEGLKFMVYLQKENIIDESGMPKERFSAEFPKEGPSILRIQQVVRGDSAAYFCASSPLLSNTEAFFGQGTRLTVV.

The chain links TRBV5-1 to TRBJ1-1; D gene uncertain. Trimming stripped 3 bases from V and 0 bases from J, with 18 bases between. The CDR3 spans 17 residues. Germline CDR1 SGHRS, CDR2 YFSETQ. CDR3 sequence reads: CASSSLGVTALNTEAFF. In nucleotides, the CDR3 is TGCGCCAGCAGCTCCCTCGGTGTAACAGCCTTGAACACTGAAGCTTTCTTT.